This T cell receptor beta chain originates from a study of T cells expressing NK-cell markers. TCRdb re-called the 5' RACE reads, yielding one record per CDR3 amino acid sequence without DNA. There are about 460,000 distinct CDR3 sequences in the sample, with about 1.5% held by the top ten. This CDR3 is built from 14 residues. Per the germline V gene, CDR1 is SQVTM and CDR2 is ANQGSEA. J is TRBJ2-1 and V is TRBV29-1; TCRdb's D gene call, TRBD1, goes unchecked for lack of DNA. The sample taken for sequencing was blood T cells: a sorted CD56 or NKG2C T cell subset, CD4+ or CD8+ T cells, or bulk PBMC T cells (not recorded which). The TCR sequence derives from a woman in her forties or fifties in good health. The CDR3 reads CSVEGGGGYNEQFF.